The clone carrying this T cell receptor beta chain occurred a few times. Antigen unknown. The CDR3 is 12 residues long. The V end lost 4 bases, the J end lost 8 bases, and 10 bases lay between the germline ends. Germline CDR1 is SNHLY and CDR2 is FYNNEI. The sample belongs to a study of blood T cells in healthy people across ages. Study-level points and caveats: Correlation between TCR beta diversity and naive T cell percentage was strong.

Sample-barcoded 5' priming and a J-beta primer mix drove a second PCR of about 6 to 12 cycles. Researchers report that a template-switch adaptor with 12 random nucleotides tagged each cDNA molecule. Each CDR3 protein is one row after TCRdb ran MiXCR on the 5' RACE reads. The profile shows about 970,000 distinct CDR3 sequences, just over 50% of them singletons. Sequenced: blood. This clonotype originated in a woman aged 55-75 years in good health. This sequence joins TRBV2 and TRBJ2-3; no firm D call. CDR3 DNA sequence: TGTGCCAGCAGTGCGACTGTTGGTACGCAGTATTTT. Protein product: CASSATVGTQYF.